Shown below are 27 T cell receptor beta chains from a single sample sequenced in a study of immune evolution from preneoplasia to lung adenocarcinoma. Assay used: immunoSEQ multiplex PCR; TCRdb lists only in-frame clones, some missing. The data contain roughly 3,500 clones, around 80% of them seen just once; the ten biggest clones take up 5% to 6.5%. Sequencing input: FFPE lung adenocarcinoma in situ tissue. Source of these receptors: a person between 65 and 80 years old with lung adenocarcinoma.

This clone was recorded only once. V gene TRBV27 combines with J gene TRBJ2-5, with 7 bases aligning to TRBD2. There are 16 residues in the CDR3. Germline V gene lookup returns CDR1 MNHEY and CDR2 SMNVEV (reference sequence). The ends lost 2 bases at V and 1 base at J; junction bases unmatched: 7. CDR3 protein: CASSLDGGVIQETQYF. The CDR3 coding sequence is TGTGCCAGCAGTTTAGATGGGGGGGTTATCCAAGAGACCCAGTACTTC.

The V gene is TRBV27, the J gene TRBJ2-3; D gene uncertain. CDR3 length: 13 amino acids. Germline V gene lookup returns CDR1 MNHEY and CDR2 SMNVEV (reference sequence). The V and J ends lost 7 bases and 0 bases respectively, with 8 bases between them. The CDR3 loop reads CASNGASTDTQYF. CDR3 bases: TGTGCCAGCAACGGTGCTAGCACAGATACGCAGTATTTT.

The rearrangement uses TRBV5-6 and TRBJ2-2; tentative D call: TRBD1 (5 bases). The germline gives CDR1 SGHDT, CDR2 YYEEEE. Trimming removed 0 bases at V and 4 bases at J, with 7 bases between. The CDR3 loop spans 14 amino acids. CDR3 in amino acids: CASSLAGPTGELFF. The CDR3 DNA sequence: TGTGCCAGCAGCTTGGCAGGGCCCACCGGGGAGCTGTTTTTT.

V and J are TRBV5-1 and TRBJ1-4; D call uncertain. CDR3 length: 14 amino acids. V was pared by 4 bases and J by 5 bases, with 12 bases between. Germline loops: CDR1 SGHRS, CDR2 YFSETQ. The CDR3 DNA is TGCGCCAGCAGCCCTGGCCTGGGAAATGAAAAACTGTTTTTT. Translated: CASSPGLGNEKLFF.

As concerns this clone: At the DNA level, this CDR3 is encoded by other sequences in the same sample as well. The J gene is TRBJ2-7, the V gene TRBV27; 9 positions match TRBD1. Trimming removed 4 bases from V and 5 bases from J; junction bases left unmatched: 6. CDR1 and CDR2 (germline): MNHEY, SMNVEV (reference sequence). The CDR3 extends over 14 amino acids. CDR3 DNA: TGTGCCAGCAGTTACGGGACAGGGTTTAACGAGCAGTACTTC. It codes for CASSYGTGFNEQYF.

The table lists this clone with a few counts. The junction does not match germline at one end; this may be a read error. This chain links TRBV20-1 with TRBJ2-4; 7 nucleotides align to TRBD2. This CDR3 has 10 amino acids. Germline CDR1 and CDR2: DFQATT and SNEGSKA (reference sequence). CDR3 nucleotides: TGCAGTGCTACTTCCGGGACTACGATTTTC. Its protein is CSATSGTTIF.

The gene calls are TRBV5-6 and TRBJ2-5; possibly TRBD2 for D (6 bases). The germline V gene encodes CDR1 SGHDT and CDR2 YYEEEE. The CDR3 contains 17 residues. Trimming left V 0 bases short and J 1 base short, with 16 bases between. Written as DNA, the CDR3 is TGTGCCAGCAGCTTGGATAGGGTAGCGGCTTTCCAAGAGACCCAGTACTTC. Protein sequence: CASSLDRVAAFQETQYF.

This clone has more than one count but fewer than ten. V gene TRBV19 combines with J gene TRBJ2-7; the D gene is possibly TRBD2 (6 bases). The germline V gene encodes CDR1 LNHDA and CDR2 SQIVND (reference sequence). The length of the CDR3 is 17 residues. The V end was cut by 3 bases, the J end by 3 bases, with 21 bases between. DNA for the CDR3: TGTGCCAGTAGTATCATCCTACCTGGCGGGGTCCACTACGAGCAGTACTTC. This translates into CASSIILPGGVHYEQYF.

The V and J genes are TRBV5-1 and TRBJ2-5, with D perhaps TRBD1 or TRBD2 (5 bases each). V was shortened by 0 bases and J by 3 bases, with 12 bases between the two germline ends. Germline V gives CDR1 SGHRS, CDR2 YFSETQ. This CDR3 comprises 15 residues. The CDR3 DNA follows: TGCGCCAGCAGCTTGGGGGGACCGAGAAAAGAGACCCAGTACTTC. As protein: CASSLGGPRKETQYF.

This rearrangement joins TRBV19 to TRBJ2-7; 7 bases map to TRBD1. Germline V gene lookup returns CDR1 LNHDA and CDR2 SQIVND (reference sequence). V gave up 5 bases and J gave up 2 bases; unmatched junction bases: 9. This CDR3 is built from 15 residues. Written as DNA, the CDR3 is TGTGCCAGTAGTGTCGGACAGGCCCTACCCTACGAGCAGTACTTC. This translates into CASSVGQALPYEQYF. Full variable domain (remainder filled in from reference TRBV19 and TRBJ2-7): DGGITQSPKYLFRKEGQNVTLSCEQNLNHDAMYWYRQDPGQGLRLIYYSQIVNDFQKGDIAEGYSVSREKKESFPLTVTSAQKNPTAFYLCASSVGQALPYEQYFGPGTRLTVT.

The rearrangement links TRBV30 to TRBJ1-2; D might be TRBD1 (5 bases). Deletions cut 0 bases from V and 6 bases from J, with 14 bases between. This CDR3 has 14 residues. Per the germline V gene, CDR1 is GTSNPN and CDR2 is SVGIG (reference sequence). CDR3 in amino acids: CAWSVVGQGDGYTF. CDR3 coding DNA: TGTGCCTGGAGTGTGGTGGGGCAAGGAGATGGCTACACCTTC.

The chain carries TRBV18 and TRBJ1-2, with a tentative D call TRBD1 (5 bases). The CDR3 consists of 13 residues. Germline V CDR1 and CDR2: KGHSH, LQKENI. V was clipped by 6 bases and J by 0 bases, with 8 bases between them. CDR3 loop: CASSRGTNYGYTF. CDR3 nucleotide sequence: TGTGCCAGCTCGCGGGGGACTAACTATGGCTACACCTTC.

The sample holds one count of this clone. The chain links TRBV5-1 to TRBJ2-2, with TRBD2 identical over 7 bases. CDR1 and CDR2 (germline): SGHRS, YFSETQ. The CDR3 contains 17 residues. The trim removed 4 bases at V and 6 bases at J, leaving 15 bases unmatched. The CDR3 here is CASSPTSRAGSSGELFF. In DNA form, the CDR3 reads TGCGCCAGCAGCCCCACGAGTCGAGCGGGATCATCCGGGGAGCTGTTTTTT.

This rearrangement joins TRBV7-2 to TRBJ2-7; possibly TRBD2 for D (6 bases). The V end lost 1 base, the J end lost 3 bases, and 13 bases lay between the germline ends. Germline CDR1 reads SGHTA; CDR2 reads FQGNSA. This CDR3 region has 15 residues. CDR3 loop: CASSLVGGIFYEQYF. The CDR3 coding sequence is TGTGCCAGCAGCTTAGTGGGCGGGATCTTCTACGAGCAGTACTTC.

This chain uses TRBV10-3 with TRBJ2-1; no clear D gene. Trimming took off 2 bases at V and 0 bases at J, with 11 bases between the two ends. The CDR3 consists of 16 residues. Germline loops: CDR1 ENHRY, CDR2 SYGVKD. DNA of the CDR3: TGTGCCATCAGTGAGCCGACCGAGAGCTCCTACAATGAGCAGTTCTTC. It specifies CAISEPTESSYNEQFF.

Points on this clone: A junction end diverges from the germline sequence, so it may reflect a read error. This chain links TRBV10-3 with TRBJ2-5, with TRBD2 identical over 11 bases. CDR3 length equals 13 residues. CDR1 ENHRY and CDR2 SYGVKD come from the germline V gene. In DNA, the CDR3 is TGTGCCATCAGTGCTGGGACTAGCGGACCTGAGGACTTC. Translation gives CAISAGTSGPEDF.

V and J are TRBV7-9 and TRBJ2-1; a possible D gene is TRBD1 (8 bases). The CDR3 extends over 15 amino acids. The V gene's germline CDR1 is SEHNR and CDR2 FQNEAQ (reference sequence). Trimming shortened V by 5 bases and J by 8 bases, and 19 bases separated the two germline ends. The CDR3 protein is CASSLRRQGRDEQFF. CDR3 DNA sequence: TGTGCCAGCAGCCTAAGGAGACAGGGGAGGGATGAGCAGTTCTTC.

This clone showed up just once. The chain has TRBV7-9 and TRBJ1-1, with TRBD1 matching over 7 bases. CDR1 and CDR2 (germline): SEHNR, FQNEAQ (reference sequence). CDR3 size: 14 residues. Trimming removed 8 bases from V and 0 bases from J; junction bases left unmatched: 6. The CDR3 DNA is TGTGCCAGCTTAACCGGGACAGTGAACACTGAAGCTTTCTTT. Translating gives CASLTGTVNTEAFF.

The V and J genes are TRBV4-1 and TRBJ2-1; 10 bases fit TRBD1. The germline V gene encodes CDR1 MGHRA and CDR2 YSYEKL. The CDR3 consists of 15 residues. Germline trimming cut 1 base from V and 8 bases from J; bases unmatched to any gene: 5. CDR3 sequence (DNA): TGCGCCAGCAGCCAAGGCCTGACAGGGGGCTATGAGCAGTTCTTC. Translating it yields CASSQGLTGGYEQFF.

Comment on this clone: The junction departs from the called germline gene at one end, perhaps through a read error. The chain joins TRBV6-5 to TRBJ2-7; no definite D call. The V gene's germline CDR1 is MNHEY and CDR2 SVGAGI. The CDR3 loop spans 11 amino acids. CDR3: CASTYSMEQYF. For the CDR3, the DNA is TGTGCCAGCACTTACTCGATGGAGCAGTACTTC.

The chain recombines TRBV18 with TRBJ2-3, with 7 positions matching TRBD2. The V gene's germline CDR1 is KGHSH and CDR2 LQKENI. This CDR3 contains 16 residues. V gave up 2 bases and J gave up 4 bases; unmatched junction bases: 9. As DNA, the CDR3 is TGTGCCAGCTCACCAGGTACGGGGGGAGGCGCAGATACGCAGTATTTT. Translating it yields CASSPGTGGGADTQYF.

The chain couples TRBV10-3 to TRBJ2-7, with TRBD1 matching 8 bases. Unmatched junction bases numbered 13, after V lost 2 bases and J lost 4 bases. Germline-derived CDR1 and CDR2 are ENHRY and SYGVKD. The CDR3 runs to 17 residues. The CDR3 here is CAISEGQSRGRGYEQYF. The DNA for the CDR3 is TGTGCCATCAGTGAGGGGCAGAGCAGGGGGCGCGGGTACGAGCAGTACTTC.

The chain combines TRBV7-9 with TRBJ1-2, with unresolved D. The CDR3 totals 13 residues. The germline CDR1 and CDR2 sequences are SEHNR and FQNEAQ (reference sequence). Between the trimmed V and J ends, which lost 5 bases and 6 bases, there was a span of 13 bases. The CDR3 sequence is CASSVLKEHGYTF. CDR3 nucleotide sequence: TGTGCCAGCAGCGTGCTAAAGGAGCATGGCTACACCTTC.

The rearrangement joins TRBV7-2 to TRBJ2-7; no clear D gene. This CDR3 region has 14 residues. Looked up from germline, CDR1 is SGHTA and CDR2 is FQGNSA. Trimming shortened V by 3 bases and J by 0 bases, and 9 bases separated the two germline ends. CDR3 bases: TGTGCCAGCAGCTTCCACCAGGACTCCTACGAGCAGTACTTC. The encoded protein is CASSFHQDSYEQYF.

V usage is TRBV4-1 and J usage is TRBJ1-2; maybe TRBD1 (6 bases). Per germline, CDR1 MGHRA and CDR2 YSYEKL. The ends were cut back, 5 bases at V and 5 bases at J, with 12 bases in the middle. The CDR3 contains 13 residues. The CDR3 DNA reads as TGCGCCAGCAGCACAGGGTTGACGTATGGCTACACCTTC. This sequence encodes CASSTGLTYGYTF.

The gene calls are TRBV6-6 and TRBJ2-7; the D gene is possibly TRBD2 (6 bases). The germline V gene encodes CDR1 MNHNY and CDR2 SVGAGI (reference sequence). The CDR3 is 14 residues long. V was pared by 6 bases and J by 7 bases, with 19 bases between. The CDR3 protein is CASRLGTALGEQYF. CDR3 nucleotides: TGTGCCAGCAGGCTCGGGACTGCCCTCGGAGAGCAGTACTTC.

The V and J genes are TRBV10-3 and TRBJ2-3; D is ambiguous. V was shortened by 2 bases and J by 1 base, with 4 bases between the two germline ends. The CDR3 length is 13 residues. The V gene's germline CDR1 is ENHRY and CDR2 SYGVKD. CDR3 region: CAISEGGTDTQYF. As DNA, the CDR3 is TGTGCCATCAGTGAGGGGGGCACAGATACGCAGTATTTT.